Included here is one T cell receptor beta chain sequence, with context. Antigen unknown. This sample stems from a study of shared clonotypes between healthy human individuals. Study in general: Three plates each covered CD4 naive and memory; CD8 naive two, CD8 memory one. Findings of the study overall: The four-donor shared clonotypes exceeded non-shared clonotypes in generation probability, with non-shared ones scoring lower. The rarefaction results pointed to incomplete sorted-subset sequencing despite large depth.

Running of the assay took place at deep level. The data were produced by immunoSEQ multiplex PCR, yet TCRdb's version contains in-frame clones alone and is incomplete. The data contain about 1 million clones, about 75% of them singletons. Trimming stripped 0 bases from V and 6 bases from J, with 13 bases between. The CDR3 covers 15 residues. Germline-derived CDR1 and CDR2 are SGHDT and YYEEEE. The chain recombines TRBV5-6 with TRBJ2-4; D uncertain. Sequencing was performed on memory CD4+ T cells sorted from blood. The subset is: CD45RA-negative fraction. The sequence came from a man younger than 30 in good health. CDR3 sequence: CASSLGRSTSNIQYF. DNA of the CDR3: TGTGCCAGCAGCTTGGGAAGGTCTACCTCAAACATTCAGTACTTC. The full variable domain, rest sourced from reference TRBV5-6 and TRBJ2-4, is DAGVTQSPTHLIKTRGQQVTLRCSPKSGHDTVSWYQQALGQGPQFIFQYYEEEERQRGNFPDRFSGHQFPNYSSELNVNALLLGDSALYLCASSLGRSTSNIQYFGAGTRLSVL.